The rows below give T cell receptor beta chains drawn from one sample of a study of Graves' ophthalmopathy and Graves' hyperthyroidism. TCRdb redid the calling of the multiplex PCR reads with MiXCR, one entry per CDR3 protein. This sample has fewer than 600,000 distinct CDR3 sequences, with over 13% found just once. Sequencing was done on a sample of blood. The receptors shown here come from a young woman with Graves' ophthalmopathy. The CDR3 runs from the conserved cysteine through the conserved F or W. The D gene is left open where the match is weak. Clone size, where shown, is once, few, many, or a class for clones that have expanded.

J	V	size	D	CDR3	DNA
TRBJ2-5	TRBV5-5	-	-	CASSFLEYETQYF	TGTGCCAGCAGCTTTTTGGAATATGAGACCCAGTACTTC
TRBJ1-1	TRBV2	many	-	CASSPGAGKLGNTEAFF	TGTGCCAGCAGCCCAGGGGCAGGGAAATTGGGGAACACTGAAGCTTTCTTT
TRBJ2-7	TRBV12-3/TRBV12-4	few	-	CASSYLDRGHEQYF	TGTGCCAGCAGTTACCTCGATAGGGGCCACGAGCAGTACTTC
TRBJ2-6	TRBV28	many	-	CASSLGSGANVLTF	TGTGCCAGCAGTTTAGGCTCTGGGGCCAACGTCCTGACTTTC
TRBJ1-6	TRBV6-5	many	-	CASSYYQDSPLHF	TGTGCCAGCAGTTACTATCAGGATTCACCCCTCCACTTT
TRBJ2-5	TRBV28	many	-	CASSSPEQWETQYF	TGTGCCAGCAGCTCTCCTGAACAGTGGGAGACCCAGTACTTC
TRBJ2-2	TRBV10-3	many	-	CAISVWQGMTGELFF	TGTGCCATCAGCGTCTGGCAGGGGATGACCGGGGAGCTGTTTTTT
TRBJ1-6	TRBV20-1	many	TRBD1	CSARETQTGGGSPLHF	TGCAGTGCTAGAGAAACCCAGACAGGGGGCGGATCACCCCTCCACTTT
TRBJ2-7	TRBV20-1	many	TRBD2	CSASVPGLAKYEQYF	TGCAGTGCTAGTGTACCGGGACTAGCTAAGTACGAGCAGTACTTC
TRBJ1-1	TRBV28	many	-	CASSLIGTDDEAFF	TGTGCCAGCAGCCTTATCGGGACGGACGATGAAGCTTTCTTT
TRBJ2-5	TRBV30	many	-	CAWSVRTPGLETQYF	TGTGCCTGGAGTGTAAGGACTCCGGGACTGGAGACCCAGTACTTC
TRBJ2-5	TRBV6-1	-	TRBD2	CASSEDSGGAGETQYF	TGTGCCAGCAGTGAAGATAGCGGGGGGGCCGGGGAGACCCAGTACTTC
TRBJ1-6	TRBV11-2	many	-	CASSSTGPHNSPLHF	TGTGCCAGCAGCTCTACAGGGCCCCATAATTCACCCCTCCACTTT
TRBJ1-1	TRBV6-1	many	-	CASSATSGARTEAFF	TGTGCCAGCAGTGCGACGTCAGGGGCCAGGACTGAAGCTTTCTTT
TRBJ2-5	TRBV9	many	-	CASSEGGRQETQYF	TGTGCCAGCAGCGAAGGGGGGAGGCAAGAGACCCAGTACTTC
TRBJ1-5	TRBV10-3	many	-	CAISEEWGGNQPQHF	TGTGCCATCAGTGAAGAGTGGGGTGGCAATCAGCCCCAGCATTTT
TRBJ1-3	TRBV9	many	-	CASSPRTLLSGNTIYF	TGTGCCAGCAGCCCCCGGACCCTCCTCTCTGGAAACACCATATATTTT